One and the same sample provided the 2 T cell receptor beta chains below, sequenced in a study of T cells after yellow fever vaccination. TCRdb re-called the 5' RACE reads through MiXCR, storing one row per CDR3 protein. The sample includes about 580,000 distinct CDR3 sequences, approximately 16% of them seen just once. Sequencing was performed on PBMCs, taken 5 to 6 days after the first yellow fever vaccination. Receptors were obtained from a man between 18 and 35 years old who received the YFV17D yellow fever vaccine.

This clonotype occurred a few times. The chain combines TRBV6-1 with TRBJ2-3; D is unclear. CDR3 length: 14 amino acids. Germline values: CDR1 MNHNS, CDR2 SASEGT. V lost 7 bases to trimming and J lost 0 bases, with 11 bases between them. The DNA of the CDR3 is TGTGCCAGCACCTGGCACCGTAGCACAGATACGCAGTATTTT. Its protein product is CASTWHRSTDTQYF.

In its sample, this clonotype was seen a few times. The CDR3 bases are TGCAGCGTCCGGAGACAGGGATTAAACTATGGCTACACCTTC. Translation gives CSVRRQGLNYGYTF. The J gene is TRBJ1-2, the V gene TRBV29-1; 7 positions agree with TRBD1. Per germline, CDR1 SQVTM and CDR2 ANQGSEA. This CDR3 comprises 14 residues. Trimming took 6 bases from V and 2 from J; bases not matched to a gene: 9.